This TCR beta chain derives from a study of cytomegalovirus exposure and HLA in healthy donors. Across the whole study: A later analysis reported the 90 to 150 validation repertoires used the same platform as the 550 to 800 first-cohort repertoires. The study's findings and limits: According to a subsequent analysis, TCR clusters identified in the first cohort showed a tendency to co-occur across the 120 validation repertoires. Altogether, 160 or so TCR beta chains were recorded as cytomegalovirus-associated.

The germline CDR1 and CDR2 sequences are MNHEY and SMNVEV (reference sequence). CDR3 size: 15 residues. V shed 5 bases and J shed 6 bases, with 19 bases lying between them. As concerns this clone: Its specificity is not known.

Sequencing was performed with immunoSEQ multiplex PCR; in TCRdb, only in-frame clones are kept and a portion is missing. Counted here are under 85,000 clones, nearly 95% occurring once; the ten biggest clones make up about 5.4%. The sequenced sample was PBMCs. The origin of this receptor is a man aged 18-30 years in good health and CMV-seropositive. The chain is built from TRBV27 and TRBJ1-2; D is possibly TRBD1 (5 bases). This CDR3 reads CASSPIGGEMNGYTF. CDR3 nucleotides: TGTGCCAGCAGTCCCATCGGGGGGGAGATGAATGGCTACACCTTC.